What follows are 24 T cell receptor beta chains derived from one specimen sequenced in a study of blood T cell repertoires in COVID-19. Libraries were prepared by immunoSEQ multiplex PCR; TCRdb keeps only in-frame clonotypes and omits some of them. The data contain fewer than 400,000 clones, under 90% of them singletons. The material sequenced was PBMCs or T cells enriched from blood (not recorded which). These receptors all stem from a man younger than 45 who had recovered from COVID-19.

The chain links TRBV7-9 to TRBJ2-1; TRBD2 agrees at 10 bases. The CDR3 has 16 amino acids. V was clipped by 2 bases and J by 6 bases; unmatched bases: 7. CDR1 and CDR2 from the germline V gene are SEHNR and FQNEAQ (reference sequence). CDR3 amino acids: CASSLSGLADFNEQFF. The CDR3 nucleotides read TGTGCCAGCAGCTTATCCGGACTAGCGGATTTCAATGAGCAGTTCTTC.

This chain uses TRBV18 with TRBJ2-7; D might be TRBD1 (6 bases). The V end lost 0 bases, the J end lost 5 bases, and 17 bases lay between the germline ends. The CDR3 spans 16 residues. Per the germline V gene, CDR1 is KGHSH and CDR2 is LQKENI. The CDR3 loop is CASSPPGLGGLNEQYF. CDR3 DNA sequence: TGTGCCAGCTCACCACCGGGCCTTGGGGGCTTAAACGAGCAGTACTTC.

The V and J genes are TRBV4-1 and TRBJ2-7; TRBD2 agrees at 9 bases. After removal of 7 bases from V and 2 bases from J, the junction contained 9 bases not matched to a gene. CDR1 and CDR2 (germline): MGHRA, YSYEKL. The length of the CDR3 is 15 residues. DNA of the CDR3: TGCGCCAGCATGAACTTAGCGGGAGATGCCTACGAGCAGTACTTC. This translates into CASMNLAGDAYEQYF.

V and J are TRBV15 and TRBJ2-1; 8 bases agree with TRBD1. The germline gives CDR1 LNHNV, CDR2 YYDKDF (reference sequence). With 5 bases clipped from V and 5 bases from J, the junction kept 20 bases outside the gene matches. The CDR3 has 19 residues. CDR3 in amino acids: CATSQERRAGGSLDNEQFF. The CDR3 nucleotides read TGTGCCACCAGCCAAGAGAGGAGGGCAGGGGGCAGTCTCGACAATGAGCAGTTCTTC. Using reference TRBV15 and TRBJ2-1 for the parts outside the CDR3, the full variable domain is DAMVIQNPRYQVTQFGKPVTLSCSQTLNHNVMYWYQQKSSQAPKLLFHYYDKDFNNEADTPDNFQSRRPNTSFCFLDIRSPGLGDTAMYLCATSQERRAGGSLDNEQFFGPGTRLTVL.

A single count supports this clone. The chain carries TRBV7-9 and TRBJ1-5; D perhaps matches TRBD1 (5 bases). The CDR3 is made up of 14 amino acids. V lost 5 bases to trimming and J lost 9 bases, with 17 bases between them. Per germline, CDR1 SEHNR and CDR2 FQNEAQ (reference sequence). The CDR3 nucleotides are TGTGCCAGCAGCCCTCGGGACTCCACGGGGCCCCAGCATTTT. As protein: CASSPRDSTGPQHF.

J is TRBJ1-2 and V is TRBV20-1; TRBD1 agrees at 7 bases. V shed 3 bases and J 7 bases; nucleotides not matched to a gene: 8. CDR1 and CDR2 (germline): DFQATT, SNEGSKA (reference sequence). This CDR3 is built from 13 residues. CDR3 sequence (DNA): TGCAGTGCTAGTGTCCGGCAGGGGGTTGGCTACACCTTC. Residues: CSASVRQGVGYTF.

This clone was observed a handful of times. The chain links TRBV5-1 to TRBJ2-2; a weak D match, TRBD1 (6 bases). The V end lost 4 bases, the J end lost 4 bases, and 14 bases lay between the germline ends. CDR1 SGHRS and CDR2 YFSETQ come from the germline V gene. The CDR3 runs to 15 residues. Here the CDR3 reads CASSTQGKATGELFF. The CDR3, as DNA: TGCGCCAGCAGCACACAGGGAAAGGCCACCGGGGAGCTGTTTTTT.

CDR3 nucleotide sequence: TGTGCCAGCAGCTCCTTACTAGACAGGGTGTATGGCTACACCTTC. Protein: CASSSLLDRVYGYTF. The chain carries TRBV5-4 and TRBJ1-2, with 7 bases matching TRBD1. Germline CDR1 is SGHNT and CDR2 is YYREEE (reference sequence). The CDR3 has 15 amino acids. V shed 3 bases and J 5 bases; nucleotides not matched to a gene: 10.

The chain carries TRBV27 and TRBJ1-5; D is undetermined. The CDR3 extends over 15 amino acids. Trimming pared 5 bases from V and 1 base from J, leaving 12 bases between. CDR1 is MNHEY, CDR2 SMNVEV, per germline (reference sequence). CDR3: CASSPYGVSNQPQHF. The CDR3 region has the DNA TGTGCCAGCAGTCCCTACGGGGTGAGCAATCAGCCCCAGCATTTT.

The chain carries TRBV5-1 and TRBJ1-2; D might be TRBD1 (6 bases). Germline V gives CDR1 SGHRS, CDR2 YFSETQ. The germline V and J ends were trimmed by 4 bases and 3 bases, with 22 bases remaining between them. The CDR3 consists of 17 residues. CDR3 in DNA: TGCGCCAGCAGCGGGCCGGGACAACCTTTTCCGGACTATGGCTACACCTTC. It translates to CASSGPGQPFPDYGYTF.

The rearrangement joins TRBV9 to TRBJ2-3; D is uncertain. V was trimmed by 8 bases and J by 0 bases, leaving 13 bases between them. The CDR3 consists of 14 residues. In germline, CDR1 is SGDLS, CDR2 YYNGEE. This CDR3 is CASQTVPSTDTQYF. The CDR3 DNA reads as TGTGCCAGTCAAACGGTGCCTAGCACAGATACGCAGTATTTT.

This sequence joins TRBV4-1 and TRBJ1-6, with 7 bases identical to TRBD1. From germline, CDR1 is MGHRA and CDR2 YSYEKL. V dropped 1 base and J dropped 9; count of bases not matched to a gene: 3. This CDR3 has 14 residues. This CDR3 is CASSQGQGGSPLHF. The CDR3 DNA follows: TGCGCCAGCAGCCAAGGGCAGGGGGGTTCACCCCTCCACTTT.

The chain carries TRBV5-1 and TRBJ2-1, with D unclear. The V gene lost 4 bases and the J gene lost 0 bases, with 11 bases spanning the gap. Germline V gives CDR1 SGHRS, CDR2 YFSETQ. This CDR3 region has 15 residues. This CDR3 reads CASSPDSPSYNEQFF. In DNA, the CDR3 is TGCGCCAGCAGCCCTGACTCACCCTCCTACAATGAGCAGTTCTTC.

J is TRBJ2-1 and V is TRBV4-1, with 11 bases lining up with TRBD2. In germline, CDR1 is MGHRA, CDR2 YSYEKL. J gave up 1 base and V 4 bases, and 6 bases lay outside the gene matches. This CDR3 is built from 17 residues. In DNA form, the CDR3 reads TGCGCCAGCAGCCCCCGATTAGCGGGGGGGTCCTACAATGAGCAGTTCTTC. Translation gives CASSPRLAGGSYNEQFF.

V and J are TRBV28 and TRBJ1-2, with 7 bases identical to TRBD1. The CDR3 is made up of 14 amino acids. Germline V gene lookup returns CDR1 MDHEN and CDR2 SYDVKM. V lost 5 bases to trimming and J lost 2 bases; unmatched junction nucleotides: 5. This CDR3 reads CASSHTTGNYGYTF. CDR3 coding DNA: TGTGCCAGCAGTCACACGACAGGGAACTATGGCTACACCTTC.

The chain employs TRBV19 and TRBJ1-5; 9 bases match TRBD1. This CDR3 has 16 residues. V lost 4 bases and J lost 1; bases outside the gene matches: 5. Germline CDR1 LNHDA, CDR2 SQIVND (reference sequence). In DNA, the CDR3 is TGTGCCAGTAGTACGGGACAGGGACGGAGCAATCAGCCCCAGCATTTT. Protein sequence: CASSTGQGRSNQPQHF.

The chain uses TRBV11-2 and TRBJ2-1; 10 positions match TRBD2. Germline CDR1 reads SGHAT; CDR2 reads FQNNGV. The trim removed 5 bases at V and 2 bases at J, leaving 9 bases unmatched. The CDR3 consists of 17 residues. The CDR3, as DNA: TGTGCCAGCAGCAGCTGGGCTAGCGGGAGCGCCTACAATGAGCAGTTCTTC. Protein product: CASSSWASGSAYNEQFF.

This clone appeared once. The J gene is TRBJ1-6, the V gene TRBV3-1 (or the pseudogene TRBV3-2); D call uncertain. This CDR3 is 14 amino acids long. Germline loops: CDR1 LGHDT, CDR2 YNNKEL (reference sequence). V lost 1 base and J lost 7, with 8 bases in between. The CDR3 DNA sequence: TGTGCCAGCAGCCAAGCGATTCAGAATTCACCCCTCCACTTT. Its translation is CASSQAIQNSPLHF.

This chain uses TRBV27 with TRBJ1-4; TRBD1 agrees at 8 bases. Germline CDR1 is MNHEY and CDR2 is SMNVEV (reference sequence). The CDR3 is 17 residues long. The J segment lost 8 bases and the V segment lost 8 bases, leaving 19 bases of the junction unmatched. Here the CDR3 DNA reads TGTGCCAGCCACCCGGGACAGGCCCTAGACGGCAGGGAAAAACTGTTTTTT. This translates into CASHPGQALDGREKLFF.

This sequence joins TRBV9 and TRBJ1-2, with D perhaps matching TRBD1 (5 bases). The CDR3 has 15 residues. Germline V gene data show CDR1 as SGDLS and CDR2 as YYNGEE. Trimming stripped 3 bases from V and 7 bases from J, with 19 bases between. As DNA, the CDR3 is TGTGCCAGCAGCGCCCAAGGACAAACTTTCAGTGGCTACACCTTC. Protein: CASSAQGQTFSGYTF.

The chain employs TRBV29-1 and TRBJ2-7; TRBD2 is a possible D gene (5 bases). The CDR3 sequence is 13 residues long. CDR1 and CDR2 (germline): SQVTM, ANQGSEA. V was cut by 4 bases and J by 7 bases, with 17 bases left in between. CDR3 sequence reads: CSVVVGEAIEQYF. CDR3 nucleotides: TGCAGCGTTGTTGTCGGGGAAGCCATAGAGCAGTACTTC.

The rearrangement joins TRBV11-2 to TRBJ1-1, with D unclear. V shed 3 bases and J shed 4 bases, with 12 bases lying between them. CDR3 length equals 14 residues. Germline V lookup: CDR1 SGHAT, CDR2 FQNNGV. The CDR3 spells CASSFGLRATEAFF. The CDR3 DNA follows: TGTGCCAGCAGCTTCGGTTTGAGGGCCACTGAAGCTTTCTTT.

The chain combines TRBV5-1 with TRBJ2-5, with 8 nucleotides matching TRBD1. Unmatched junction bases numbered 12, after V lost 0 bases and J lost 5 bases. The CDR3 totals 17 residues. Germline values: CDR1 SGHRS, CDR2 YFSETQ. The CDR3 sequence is CASSLAPGGEMRETQYF. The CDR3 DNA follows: TGCGCCAGCAGCTTGGCACCAGGGGGCGAAATGAGGGAGACCCAGTACTTC.

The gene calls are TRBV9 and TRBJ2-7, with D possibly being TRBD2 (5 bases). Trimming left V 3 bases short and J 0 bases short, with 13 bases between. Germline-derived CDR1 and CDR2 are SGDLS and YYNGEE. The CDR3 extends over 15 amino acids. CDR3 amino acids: CASSEEAESSYEQYF. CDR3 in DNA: TGTGCCAGCAGCGAGGAGGCGGAGAGCTCCTACGAGCAGTACTTC.